These 14 T cell receptor beta chains came from one sample sequenced in a study of T cells in Graves' hyperthyroidism and ophthalmopathy. The investigators amplified TCR beta CDR3 regions from RNA transcripts. HTBI primers were employed in a first-round RT-PCR of the TCR CDR3. TCRdb reprocessed the multiplex PCR reads with MiXCR, giving one entry per CDR3 protein. The sample contains roughly 250,000 distinct CDR3 sequences, 16% of which appear only once. Source material: blood. These receptors came from a woman aged 18-30 years with Graves' ophthalmopathy.

This clonotype was found many times. V usage is TRBV27 and J usage is TRBJ2-7, with D tentatively TRBD2 (5 bases). Trimming took 4 bases from V and 2 from J, leaving 9 bases between them. CDR3 size: 13 residues. Germline CDR1 reads MNHEY; CDR2 reads SMNVEV (reference sequence). CDR3 residues: CASSYFGTYEQYF. The CDR3, as DNA: TGTGCCAGCAGTTACTTCGGGACCTACGAGCAGTACTTC.

As concerns this clonotype: This could be a read error, since a much larger clone is one nucleotide away. The chain recombines TRBV27 with TRBJ2-7; TRBD1 is a possible D gene (6 bases). The CDR3 contains 16 residues. V was trimmed by 5 bases and J by 4 bases, leaving 21 bases between them. Germline V gene sequence: CDR1 MNHEY, CDR2 SMNVEV (reference sequence). The CDR3 region is CASSAITGISLYEQYF. The CDR3 region has the DNA TGTGCCAGCAGTGCTATAACAGGGATATCTCTATACGAGCAGTACTTC.

At least ten counts were recorded for this clonotype. The chain employs TRBV15 and TRBJ2-6; 9 nucleotides line up with TRBD1. With 4 bases clipped from V and 1 base from J, the junction kept 5 bases outside the gene matches. The CDR3 extends over 17 amino acids. Germline-derived CDR1 and CDR2 are LNHNV and YYDKDF (reference sequence). In DNA form, the CDR3 reads TGTGCCACCAGCAAGGGACAGGGTGTGTCTGGGGCCAACGTCCTGACTTTC. It encodes CATSKGQGVSGANVLTF. Filled out from reference TRBV15 and TRBJ2-6, the complete variable domain reads DAMVIQNPRYQVTQFGKPVTLSCSQTLNHNVMYWYQQKSSQAPKLLFHYYDKDFNNEADTPDNFQSRRPNTSFCFLDIRSPGLGDTAMYLCATSKGQGVSGANVLTFGAGSRLTVL.

This chain links TRBV7-9 with TRBJ2-1, with 14 bases lining up with TRBD2. This CDR3 comprises 18 residues. CDR1 is SEHNR, CDR2 FQNEAQ, per germline (reference sequence). After removal of 5 bases from V and 8 bases from J, the junction contained 14 bases not matched to a gene. Written as DNA, the CDR3 is TGTGCCAGCAGCCCTACACGCTGGCGGACTAGCGGGAGGTATGAGCAGTTCTTC. Protein product: CASSPTRWRTSGRYEQFF.

This clonotype appeared many times. The chain recombines TRBV5-1 with TRBJ2-3, with D possibly being TRBD1 or TRBD2 (5 bases each). Germline V CDR1 and CDR2: SGHRS, YFSETQ. The CDR3 runs 14 residues. V was pared by 1 base and J by 5 bases, with 11 bases between. CDR3 sequence: CASSLSRDVDTQYF. The CDR3 DNA sequence: TGCGCCAGCAGCTTGAGCAGGGACGTAGATACGCAGTATTTT.

This clonotype appeared many times. This chain joins TRBV7-9 and TRBJ1-3; unclear D gene. CDR1 is SEHNR, CDR2 FQNEAQ, per germline (reference sequence). This CDR3 is 17 amino acids long. Between the trimmed V and J ends, which lost 5 bases and 0 bases, there was a span of 17 bases. This CDR3 is CASSTLGQPGSGNTIYF. As DNA, the CDR3 is TGTGCCAGCAGCACTCTAGGGCAGCCTGGCTCTGGAAACACCATATATTTT.

This clonotype has ten or more counts. The chain employs TRBV3-1 and TRBJ1-2, with a weak D call TRBD1 (6 bases). The CDR3 covers 13 residues. Germline CDR1 reads LGHDT; CDR2 reads YNNKEL (reference sequence). The germline V and J ends were trimmed by 8 bases and 7 bases, with 17 bases remaining between them. This CDR3 reads CASGPGGGSGYTF. The DNA for the CDR3 is TGTGCCAGCGGACCAGGCGGGGGCAGTGGCTACACCTTC.

This clonotype showed up just a few times. A junction end diverges from the germline sequence, so it may reflect a read error. The chain employs TRBV9 and TRBJ2-5, with 7 bases fitting TRBD1. The CDR3 extends over 16 amino acids. Per the germline V gene, CDR1 is SGDLS and CDR2 is YYNGEE. CDR3 nucleotides: TGTGCCAGCAGCGCCTCTGGGCAGGGGGTCCAAGAGATCCAGTACTTC. Translated, it gives CASSASGQGVQEIQYF.

This clonotype has ten or more counts. This chain links TRBV7-9 with TRBJ1-4; D is perhaps TRBD1 (5 bases). The CDR3 contains 15 residues. V was trimmed by 4 bases and J by 6 bases, leaving 15 bases between them. Germline loops: CDR1 SEHNR, CDR2 FQNEAQ (reference sequence). The CDR3 sequence: CASSSTRVLDEKLFF. As DNA, the CDR3 is TGTGCCAGCAGCTCCACCAGGGTTTTGGATGAAAAACTGTTTTTT. Looking up the rest from reference TRBV7-9 and TRBJ1-4 gives the full variable domain: DTGVSQNPRHKITKRGQNVTFRCDPISEHNRLYWYRQTLGQGPEFLTYFQNEAQLEKSRLLSDRFSAERPKGSFSTLEIQRTEQGDSAMYLCASSSTRVLDEKLFFGSGTQLSVL.

This clonotype was seen many times. The chain joins TRBV30 to TRBJ2-5; TRBD1 aligns across 9 bases. The germline V gene has CDR1 GTSNPN and CDR2 SVGIG (reference sequence). This CDR3 region has 13 residues. V shed 3 bases, J shed 12 bases, and the junction held 11 bases outside the gene matches. CDR3 region: CAWRKPTRTGEYF. The CDR3 bases are TGTGCCTGGAGAAAACCGACCAGGACAGGGGAGTACTTC.

This clonotype came up many times. This chain links TRBV7-9 with TRBJ1-6; D unresolved. The CDR3 consists of 14 residues. With 4 bases removed from V and 6 bases from J, the gap between germline ends came to 10 bases. Germline V lookup: CDR1 SEHNR, CDR2 FQNEAQ (reference sequence). CDR3 sequence (DNA): TGTGCCAGCAGCTCCCCCCGGGGTAATTCACCCCTCCACTTT. Protein: CASSSPRGNSPLHF.

This clonotype has just a few counts. The chain uses TRBV20-1 and TRBJ1-6; the D gene is possibly TRBD1 (5 bases). Germline V gene data show CDR1 as DFQATT and CDR2 as SNEGSKA (reference sequence). The CDR3 is 15 residues long. V lost 4 bases to trimming and J lost 9 bases, with 19 bases between them. The CDR3 DNA reads TGCAGTGCTATTACAGGCGCGGGGGGGAGTTCACCCCTCCACTTT. As protein: CSAITGAGGSSPLHF.

This clonotype has at least ten counts. V gene TRBV11-2 combines with J gene TRBJ2-1; the D is unclear. Germline V gene data show CDR1 as SGHAT and CDR2 as FQNNGV. Trimming took 3 bases from V and 9 from J, leaving 15 bases between them. This CDR3 is 14 amino acids long. DNA of the CDR3: TGTGCCAGCAGCTTCCGGACCTTGAGGACTGAGCAGTTCTTC. Protein sequence: CASSFRTLRTEQFF. Full variable domain (missing parts from reference TRBV11-2 and TRBJ2-1): EAGVAQSPRYKIIEKRQSVAFWCNPISGHATLYWYQQILGQGPKLLIQFQNNGVVDDSQLPKDRFSAERLKGVDSTLKIQPAKLEDSAVYLCASSFRTLRTEQFFGPGTRLTVL.

This clonotype was counted at least ten times. V usage is TRBV14 and J usage is TRBJ1-1, with a tentative D call TRBD1 (6 bases). The CDR3 is 15 amino acids. Germline V gene lookup returns CDR1 SGHDN and CDR2 FVKESK. V lost 1 base and J 1 base, leaving 10 bases between the germline ends. This CDR3 is CASSQVGASNTEAFF. The CDR3 DNA reads as TGTGCCAGCAGCCAAGTGGGGGCGTCGAACACTGAAGCTTTCTTT.